Each of the 9 T cell receptor beta chains below was sequenced from the same sample in a study of blood T cell repertoires in COVID-19. The method was immunoSEQ multiplex PCR; TCRdb's version includes in-frame clones alone and lacks a portion of them. The table shows 150,000 or so clones, with about 85% occurring only once. Sequenced input: PBMCs or T cells enriched from blood (not recorded which). These receptors were obtained from a woman between 35 and 50 years old who had been exposed to COVID-19.

The chain is built from TRBV7-2 and TRBJ1-5; 8 bases are shared with TRBD1. CDR3 size: 15 residues. Per germline, CDR1 SGHTA and CDR2 FQGNSA. Trimming cost V 7 bases and J 2 bases; bases outside gene matches: 7. The CDR3 region is CASTPQGAGNQPQHF. As DNA, the CDR3 is TGTGCCAGCACCCCCCAGGGGGCTGGCAATCAGCCCCAGCATTTT.

This clone was seen once. This chain links TRBV6-2 or TRBV6-3 with TRBJ2-5; D might be TRBD2 (6 bases). The germline V gene encodes CDR1 MNHEY and CDR2 SVGEGT. There are 16 residues in the CDR3. Trimming shortened V by 6 bases and J by 7 bases, and 24 bases separated the two germline ends. Here the CDR3 DNA reads TGTGCCAGCAGCGGCGCCGTGCGGGGATTGGATGTGACCCAGTACTTC. Translated, it gives CASSGAVRGLDVTQYF.

In this sample, this clone turned up once. The V and J genes are TRBV6-1 and TRBJ1-4; D remains ambiguous. CDR1 is MNHNS, CDR2 SASEGT, per germline. V lost 2 bases, J lost 5 bases, and 12 bases lay in between. The length of the CDR3 is 15 residues. CDR3 protein: CASSEFSERNEKLFF. DNA of the CDR3: TGTGCCAGCAGTGAATTTTCGGAGCGCAATGAAAAACTGTTTTTT.

The chain combines TRBV7-8 with TRBJ1-2; TRBD1 might be the D (5 bases). Germline V gives CDR1 SGHVS, CDR2 FQNEAQ. CDR3 length equals 14 residues. Trimming took off 5 bases at V and 2 bases at J, with 12 bases between the two ends. This CDR3 is CASSPGRGNYGYTF. CDR3 DNA: TGTGCCAGCAGCCCCGGGCGGGGGAACTATGGCTACACCTTC.

The chain combines TRBV27 with TRBJ1-1; D is undetermined. V lost 1 base and J 1 base, leaving 13 bases between the germline ends. The length of the CDR3 is 16 residues. The germline gives CDR1 MNHEY, CDR2 SMNVEV (reference sequence). The CDR3 here is CASSLLALQRNTEAFF. For the CDR3, the DNA is TGTGCCAGCAGTTTATTGGCTTTGCAAAGGAACACTGAAGCTTTCTTT.

This rearrangement joins TRBV5-4 to TRBJ1-4, with D perhaps TRBD1 (6 bases). The CDR3 is 14 amino acids. CDR1 is SGHNT and CDR2 is YYREEE in the germline V gene (reference sequence). Trimming removed 0 bases from V and 8 bases from J, with 11 bases in between. In DNA form, the CDR3 reads TGTGCCAGCAGCTTGGCAGGGGCCGGAGAAAAACTGTTTTTT. Amino acids: CASSLAGAGEKLFF.

In the case of this clone: Other DNA sequences within the sample encode an identical CDR3. This chain joins TRBV19 and TRBJ1-1, with TRBD1 identical over 10 bases. Germline V lookup: CDR1 LNHDA, CDR2 SQIVND (reference sequence). V dropped 6 bases and J dropped 4; count of bases not matched to a gene: 2. The CDR3 extends over 13 amino acids. CDR3 region: CASRGQGSTEAFF. The CDR3 DNA reads as TGTGCCAGTAGGGGACAGGGGAGCACTGAAGCTTTCTTT.

This sequence joins TRBV9 and TRBJ1-6; 7 nucleotides align to TRBD1. Germline CDR1 and CDR2: SGDLS and YYNGEE. V lost 2 bases, J lost 7 bases, and 6 bases stayed unmatched. The CDR3 loop spans 15 amino acids. CDR3 nucleotides: TGTGCCAGCAGCGTCGATACAGGGGTCAATTCACCCCTCCACTTT. Translating it yields CASSVDTGVNSPLHF.

V is TRBV28 and J is TRBJ1-5; no reliable D call. The CDR3 runs 12 residues. With 5 bases removed from V and 6 bases from J, the gap between germline ends came to 8 bases. Germline V CDR1 and CDR2: MDHEN, SYDVKM. CDR3 loop: CASSTQSQPQHF. Written as DNA, the CDR3 is TGTGCCAGCAGTACACAAAGTCAGCCCCAGCATTTT.